This T cell receptor beta chain originates from a study of blood T cell repertoires in COVID-19. Overall study context: PBMCs, B-cell-depleted T cells, or T cells provided the cDNA or gDNA that made up the material.

This CDR3 is 11 amino acids long. Trimming at V came to 5 bases and at J to 8 bases, leaving 0 bases not matched to a gene. Germline V CDR1 and CDR2: DFQATT, SNEGSKA (reference sequence). Original data processing: By means of reference gene primer amplification, nucleated cell counts were estimated. Profiled with immunoSEQ multiplex PCR; TCRdb holds only in-frame clones, not every one. The V and J calls and clone size were taken over from that table, and D and trimming were inferred from the DNA. The sample carries more than 35,000 clones, approximately 70% recorded once. The V gene is TRBV20-1, the J gene TRBJ1-6; 7 bases agree with TRBD1. The sequencing input was peripheral blood. This sequence was found in a man older than 75 with acute or convalescent COVID-19. CDR3: CSAQGDSPLHF. The CDR3 DNA sequence: TGCAGTGCTCAGGGGGATTCACCCCTCCACTTT.